These 32 T cell receptor beta chains originate from one sample sequenced in a study of siplizumab effects on memory and regulatory T cells. Only in-frame clones appear in the TCRdb table, and some are missing; sequencing was by immunoSEQ multiplex PCR. In the table there are 95,000 to 100,000 clones, about 90% of which are singletons. Specimen: non-Treg CD4+ T cells sorted from blood. The receptors derive from a human donor in good health.

This rearrangement joins TRBV11-3 to TRBJ2-5, with 8 nucleotides matching TRBD1. With 5 bases clipped from V and 5 bases from J, the junction kept 7 bases outside the gene matches. From germline, CDR1 is SGHNT and CDR2 YENEEA. The CDR3 contains 14 residues. The CDR3 loop is CASSRRGRGETQYF. Here the CDR3 DNA reads TGTGCCAGCAGCCGCAGGGGGCGCGGGGAGACCCAGTACTTC.

The chain has TRBV5-4 and TRBJ2-7, with D possibly matching TRBD1 (6 bases). V was cut by 6 bases and J by 2 bases, with 15 bases left in between. Germline V gene data show CDR1 as SGHNT and CDR2 as YYREEE (reference sequence). There are 14 residues in the CDR3. For the CDR3, the DNA is TGTGCCAGCAACGTTCAGGGGCGCCCCTACGAGCAGTACTTC. Translating gives CASNVQGRPYEQYF.

V usage is TRBV2 and J usage is TRBJ1-4, with 8 nucleotides matching TRBD1. Germline-derived CDR1 and CDR2 are SNHLY and FYNNEI. After removal of 6 bases from V and 5 bases from J, the junction contained 5 bases not matched to a gene. The CDR3 sequence is 14 residues long. CDR3 nucleotide sequence: TGTGCCAGCAGGACCGGGACAGGAAATGAAAAACTGTTTTTT. Translation: CASRTGTGNEKLFF.

J is TRBJ1-1 and V is TRBV5-6; 9 bases map to TRBD1. The CDR3 is 17 residues long. Germline V lookup: CDR1 SGHDT, CDR2 YYEEEE. After removal of 4 bases from V and 6 bases from J, the junction contained 16 bases not matched to a gene. DNA for the CDR3: TGTGCCAGCAGCCGCTTGACATGGGACAGGGATTTCTCTGAAGCTTTCTTT. Its protein is CASSRLTWDRDFSEAFF. Supplemented by reference TRBV5-6 and TRBJ1-1, the full variable domain reads DAGVTQSPTHLIKTRGQQVTLRCSPKSGHDTVSWYQQALGQGPQFIFQYYEEEERQRGNFPDRFSGHQFPNYSSELNVNALLLGDSALYLCASSRLTWDRDFSEAFFGQGTRLTVV.

The genes are TRBV18 and TRBJ2-5, with 8 bases fitting TRBD2. V shed 2 bases and J 10 bases; nucleotides not matched to a gene: 15. The CDR3 runs 16 residues. CDR1 and CDR2 (germline): KGHSH, LQKENI. The CDR3 nucleotides read TGTGCCAGCTCACCATATACTAGCGGATCCGCAGAAAGCCAGTACTTC. It encodes CASSPYTSGSAESQYF.

The chain joins TRBV7-6 to TRBJ2-6, with a possible D match to TRBD2 (5 bases). CDR1 SGHVS and CDR2 FNYEAQ come from the germline V gene. V was shortened by 0 bases and J by 0 bases, with 6 bases between the two germline ends. The CDR3 spans 16 residues. CDR3 bases: TGTGCCAGCAGCTTAGCGGGGAGCTCTGGGGCCAACGTCCTGACTTTC. Residues: CASSLAGSSGANVLTF. Filled out from reference TRBV7-6 and TRBJ2-6, the complete variable domain reads GAGVSQSPRYKVTKRGQDVALRCDPISGHVSLYWYRQALGQGPEFLTYFNYEAQQDKSGLPNDRFSAERPEGSISTLTIQRTEQRDSAMYRCASSLAGSSGANVLTFGAGSRLTVL.

The chain couples TRBV28 to TRBJ2-5, with TRBD1 as a possible D gene (6 bases). Between the trimmed V and J ends, which lost 7 bases and 7 bases, there was a span of 16 bases. The germline V gene has CDR1 MDHEN and CDR2 SYDVKM. The CDR3 sequence is 13 residues long. In nucleotides, the CDR3 is TGTGCCAGCATAATCAGGGACATCGGGACCCAGTACTTC. Encoded protein: CASIIRDIGTQYF.

This sequence joins TRBV30 and TRBJ1-3; D is ambiguous. The CDR3 has 15 residues. The germline gives CDR1 GTSNPN, CDR2 SVGIG (reference sequence). Trimming pared 0 bases from V and 0 bases from J, leaving 9 bases between. The CDR3 region is CAWSVPSPSGNTIYF. The CDR3 bases are TGTGCCTGGAGTGTACCCTCTCCCTCTGGAAACACCATATATTTT. The full variable domain, rest sourced from reference TRBV30 and TRBJ1-3, is SQTIHQWPATLVQPVGSPLSLECTVEGTSNPNLYWYRQAAGRGLQLLFYSVGIGQISSEVPQNLSASRPQDRQFILSSKKLLLSDSGFYLCAWSVPSPSGNTIYFGEGSWLTVV.

The J gene is TRBJ1-5, the V gene TRBV19, with D maybe TRBD1 (5 bases). The CDR3 extends over 14 amino acids. Germline V gives CDR1 LNHDA, CDR2 SQIVND (reference sequence). V was pared by 4 bases and J by 4 bases, with 11 bases between. This CDR3 reads CASSRGTANQPQHF. The CDR3 DNA is TGTGCCAGTAGTAGGGGGACCGCGAATCAGCCCCAGCATTTT.

The V gene is TRBV30, the J gene TRBJ1-2; possibly TRBD1 for D (5 bases). This CDR3 contains 13 residues. The V gene lost 1 base and the J gene lost 7 bases, with 13 bases spanning the gap. Germline lookup yields CDR1 GTSNPN and CDR2 SVGIG (reference sequence). The CDR3 DNA reads as TGTGCCTGGAGTGCCAGGGTGGGGTCTGGCTACACCTTC. Translating gives CAWSARVGSGYTF.

This clone has only one observation. V gene TRBV7-8 combines with J gene TRBJ2-6; D gene ambiguous. The CDR3 covers 15 residues. V lost 5 bases and J lost 0, with 8 bases in between. Germline V lookup: CDR1 SGHVS, CDR2 FQNEAQ. In DNA form, the CDR3 reads TGTGCCAGCAGCATAAGAAGCTCTGGGGCCAACGTCCTGACTTTC. Translated, it gives CASSIRSSGANVLTF.

The rearrangement uses TRBV28 and TRBJ2-7; 10 bases align to TRBD2. CDR3 size: 14 residues. From germline, CDR1 is MDHEN and CDR2 SYDVKM. V shed 6 bases, J shed 5 bases, and the junction held 7 bases outside the gene matches. CDR3 loop: CASRTAGGPHEQYF. CDR3 in DNA: TGTGCCAGCAGAACAGCGGGAGGGCCTCACGAGCAGTACTTC.

This chain uses TRBV6-1 with TRBJ1-5; 8 positions agree with TRBD1. CDR3 length: 15 amino acids. Germline CDR1 reads MNHNS; CDR2 reads SASEGT. Trimming took 5 bases from V and 4 from J; bases not matched to a gene: 7. The chain's CDR3 is CASSTDRGGNQPQHF. The CDR3 DNA is TGTGCCAGCAGTACTGACAGGGGTGGTAATCAGCCCCAGCATTTT.

J is TRBJ1-2 and V is TRBV6-1; a weak D match, TRBD1 (5 bases). This CDR3 has 13 amino acids. The germline V and J ends were trimmed by 1 base and 13 bases, with 16 bases remaining between them. CDR1 is MNHNS and CDR2 is SASEGT in the germline V gene. The CDR3: CASSEGRLHGGTF. Written as DNA, the CDR3 is TGTGCCAGCAGTGAAGGACGATTACATGGGGGCACCTTC.

The gene calls are TRBV27 and TRBJ1-2; no clear D. V lost 2 bases, J lost 3 bases, and 10 bases lay in between. There are 14 residues in the CDR3. Looked up from germline, CDR1 is MNHEY and CDR2 is SMNVEV (reference sequence). CDR3 sequence: CASSLQQSDYGYTF. The CDR3 coding sequence is TGTGCCAGCAGTTTACAACAATCGGACTATGGCTACACCTTC.

CDR3 sequence reads: CASSQRQAYEQYF. The CDR3 DNA follows: TGCGCCAGCAGCCAGCGACAGGCCTACGAGCAGTACTTC. The J gene is TRBJ2-7, the V gene TRBV4-1; possibly TRBD1 for D (6 bases). The CDR3 is 13 residues long. V lost 3 bases and J lost 2, with 8 bases in between. Germline V gene lookup returns CDR1 MGHRA and CDR2 YSYEKL.

The V call is TRBV6-5, the J call TRBJ1-1; TRBD1 is a possible D gene (5 bases). CDR3 size: 15 residues. Deletions cut 6 bases from V and 5 bases from J, with 19 bases between. CDR1 and CDR2 from the germline V gene are MNHEY and SVGAGI. Here the CDR3 DNA reads TGTGCCAGCAGACGGGGCAAATTCGGGGATACTGAAGCTTTCTTT. Translated, it gives CASRRGKFGDTEAFF.

This clone was picked up one time. The chain uses TRBV6-6 and TRBJ2-7, with D perhaps TRBD1 (5 bases). In germline, CDR1 is MNHNY, CDR2 SVGAGI (reference sequence). Trimming shortened V by 2 bases and J by 1 base, and 9 bases separated the two germline ends. The CDR3 contains 14 residues. CDR3: CASSYTGGSYEQYF. The CDR3 DNA is TGTGCCAGCAGTTACACAGGTGGGTCCTACGAGCAGTACTTC.

In its sample, this clone was seen a few times. The V gene is TRBV7-9, the J gene TRBJ1-4, with a possible D match to TRBD1 (6 bases). The CDR3 is 14 amino acids. Germline V gene lookup returns CDR1 SEHNR and CDR2 FQNEAQ (reference sequence). Trimming took off 4 bases at V and 5 bases at J, with 11 bases between the two ends. This chain's CDR3 is CASSSDRSNEKLFF. The CDR3 DNA sequence: TGTGCCAGCAGCTCAGACAGGTCCAATGAAAAACTGTTTTTT.

The rearrangement links TRBV27 to TRBJ2-3; 8 nucleotides align to TRBD1. This CDR3 contains 15 residues. Germline loops: CDR1 MNHEY, CDR2 SMNVEV (reference sequence). The V segment lost 3 bases and the J segment 5 bases; nucleotides outside the gene matches: 7. The chain's CDR3 is CASSFAGTGKDTQYF. Written as DNA, the CDR3 is TGTGCCAGCAGTTTTGCCGGGACAGGTAAAGATACGCAGTATTTT.

This rearrangement joins TRBV10-3 to TRBJ1-5, with 7 bases fitting TRBD1. Losses at the gene ends were 3 bases for V and 7 bases for J; bases not matched to a gene: 18. The V gene's germline CDR1 is ENHRY and CDR2 SYGVKD. The CDR3 extends over 18 amino acids. The CDR3 bases are TGTGCCATCAGTGAAAAATGGGGGGACAGTCAAAAAGGGCAGCCCCAGCATTTT. Translated, it gives CAISEKWGDSQKGQPQHF.

This clone was counted a few times. This chain connects TRBV11-3 to TRBJ2-7; 7 bases are shared with TRBD1. The length of the CDR3 is 14 residues. V lost 3 bases to trimming and J lost 5 bases; unmatched junction nucleotides: 7. The germline CDR1 and CDR2 sequences are SGHNT and YENEEA. For the CDR3, the DNA is TGTGCCAGCAGCTTTGCGACAGGGTCCCACGAGCAGTACTTC. Translated: CASSFATGSHEQYF.

The V and J genes are TRBV29-1 and TRBJ2-5; 10 nucleotides match TRBD1. Germline V gene lookup returns CDR1 SQVTM and CDR2 ANQGSEA. Trimming at V came to 7 bases and at J to 4 bases, leaving 9 bases not matched to a gene. The CDR3 extends over 14 amino acids. DNA for the CDR3: TGCAGCGCCGCCGGGACAGGGGATGGAGAGACCCAGTACTTC. Its translation: CSAAGTGDGETQYF. Looking up the rest from reference TRBV29-1 and TRBJ2-5 gives the full variable domain: SAVISQKPSRDICQRGTSLTIQCQVDSQVTMMFWYRQQPGQSLTLIATANQGSEATYESGFVIDKFPISRPNLTFSTLTVSNMSPEDSSIYLCSAAGTGDGETQYFGPGTRLLVL.

The chain's CDR3 is CASSERFGERNTIYF. The DNA for the CDR3 is TGTGCCAGCAGTGAACGGTTCGGTGAAAGAAACACCATATATTTT. The gene calls are TRBV6-1 and TRBJ1-3; no clear D. Deletions cut 2 bases from V and 5 bases from J, with 13 bases between. Germline lookup yields CDR1 MNHNS and CDR2 SASEGT. This CDR3 has 15 residues.

In this sample, this clone turned up once. The rearrangement uses TRBV4-2 and TRBJ1-3, with D unresolved. The CDR3 has 16 residues. Germline values: CDR1 LGHNA, CDR2 YNFKEQ. The ends were cut back, 0 bases at V and 0 bases at J, with 9 bases in the middle. CDR3 sequence (DNA): TGTGCCAGCAGCCAAGAGTCGTTCAACTCTGGAAACACCATATATTTT. Protein product: CASSQESFNSGNTIYF.

The chain combines TRBV19 with TRBJ2-1; no firm D call. Germline V gives CDR1 LNHDA, CDR2 SQIVND (reference sequence). V lost 0 bases and J lost 5, with 2 bases in between. This CDR3 comprises 12 residues. The CDR3: CASSIENNEQFF. Written as DNA, the CDR3 is TGTGCCAGTAGTATAGAAAACAATGAGCAGTTCTTC.

Comments on this clone: This could be a read error, since a much larger clone is one nucleotide away. This same CDR3 is encoded by further DNA sequences in the sample. The J gene is TRBJ2-7, the V gene TRBV7-9; 10 bases are shared with TRBD2. The length of the CDR3 is 13 residues. Germline CDR1 and CDR2: SEHNR and FQNEAQ (reference sequence). V gave up 4 bases and J gave up 4 bases; unmatched junction bases: 1. CDR3 sequence: CASSSTSGYEQYF. The CDR3 DNA sequence: TGTGCCAGCAGCTCGACTAGCGGGTACGAGCAGTACTTC. The full variable domain, with the rest looked up from reference TRBV7-9 and TRBJ2-7, is DTGVSQNPRHKITKRGQNVTFRCDPISEHNRLYWYRQTLGQGPEFLTYFQNEAQLEKSRLLSDRFSAERPKGSFSTLEIQRTEQGDSAMYLCASSSTSGYEQYFGPGTRLTVT.

This chain uses TRBV5-4 with TRBJ2-2, with a weak D call TRBD2 (7 bases). The germline V and J ends were trimmed by 1 base and 5 bases, with 18 bases remaining between them. CDR1 and CDR2 from the germline V gene are SGHNT and YYREEE (reference sequence). The CDR3 is 17 residues long. Written as DNA, the CDR3 is TGTGCCAGCAGCTTGATTCGCGGGGGCGATGGGACCGGGGAGCTGTTTTTT. Amino acid sequence: CASSLIRGGDGTGELFF.

The chain links TRBV5-1 to TRBJ2-3; the match to TRBD2 covers 10 bases. Germline V lookup: CDR1 SGHRS, CDR2 YFSETQ. V dropped 7 bases and J dropped 6; count of bases not matched to a gene: 8. CDR3 length equals 14 residues. CDR3 region: CASATSGVGDTQYF. CDR3 nucleotide sequence: TGCGCCAGCGCAACTAGCGGGGTAGGGGATACGCAGTATTTT.

The chain links TRBV28 to TRBJ2-6, with D possibly matching TRBD2 (5 bases). The germline V gene encodes CDR1 MDHEN and CDR2 SYDVKM. V was shortened by 6 bases and J by 0 bases, with 9 bases between the two germline ends. The CDR3 totals 15 residues. The CDR3 region is CASRLGSSGANVLTF. The CDR3 DNA is TGTGCCAGCAGGCTTGGGAGCTCTGGGGCCAACGTCCTGACTTTC.

The chain links TRBV25-1 to TRBJ1-1; no clear D. V lost 8 bases to trimming and J lost 2 bases, with 12 bases between them. Germline CDR1 is MGHDK and CDR2 is SYGVNS. This CDR3 has 13 residues. CDR3 protein: CASAEGQNTEAFF. The CDR3 nucleotides are TGTGCCAGCGCTGAGGGCCAAAACACTGAAGCTTTCTTT.

The rearrangement joins TRBV7-2 to TRBJ2-1; the D gene is possibly TRBD1 (6 bases). The CDR3 is 16 residues long. Germline CDR1 and CDR2: SGHTA and FQGNSA. V was trimmed by 5 bases and J by 7 bases, leaving 21 bases between them. DNA of the CDR3: TGTGCCAGCAGCGCCCCGTCGCAGGGGTATAGAAATGAGCAGTTCTTC. Translated, it gives CASSAPSQGYRNEQFF.